This T cell receptor beta chain was sequenced in a study of early T cells in non-severe SARS-CoV-2 infection. Study at large: Chains were unpaired, as sequencing was done on bulk RNA from unsorted whole blood. Study-wide results and limits: Matching with VDJdb favored anti-spike CD8 responses (missing private and CD4 specificities).

This clonotype has a handful of counts. Antigen specificity is unknown. Attachment of unique molecular identifiers was made to individual cDNA molecules. TCRdb re-called the 5' RACE reads with MiXCR, one entry per CDR3 protein. Among more than 85,000 distinct CDR3 sequences listed, roughly 13% were seen once. V lost 2 bases, J lost 2 bases, and 10 bases lay in between. The germline CDR1 and CDR2 sequences are SNHLY and FYNNEI. The length of the CDR3 is 14 residues. The sequencing used whole blood, collected at baseline. The rearrangement joins TRBV2 to TRBJ2-7; a possible D gene is TRBD1 (6 bases). This TCR derives from an adult who was a healthcare worker with PCR-confirmed SARS-CoV-2 infection or an uninfected control (not recorded which). The CDR3 bases are TGTGCCAGCAGTGAAAGTCAGGGGACCTACGAGCAGTACTTC. Translating gives CASSESQGTYEQYF.